This T cell receptor beta chain was found in a study of blood T cells in healthy people across ages. In its sample, this clonotype was seen many times. The draw of peripheral blood yielded approximately 11 milliliters from each donor. Each sample provided at least 5 micrograms of extracted total RNA. Germline V gene sequence: CDR1 SGHTA, CDR2 FQGTGA. V lost 4 bases to trimming and J lost 9 bases, with 13 bases between them. The CDR3 runs to 13 residues. The authors ran a second PCR of roughly 6 to 11 cycles using a sample-barcoded 5' primer and a J-beta primer mix. A template-switch adaptor containing 12 random nucleotides labeled each cDNA molecule. CDR3-containing paired-end reads numbered at least 2.5 million in each sample. TCRdb analysed the 5' RACE reads with MiXCR anew, one entry per CDR3 protein. The sample lists 700,000 to 850,000 distinct CDR3 sequences, 30% to 45% occurring once.

V gene TRBV7-3 combines with J gene TRBJ2-1; perhaps TRBD1 as D (5 bases). Sequencing was carried out using blood. The sequence derives from a man aged 18 to 30 in good health. The CDR3 DNA reads as TGTGCCAGCAGCTACGGCCCTACAGGTGAGCAGTTCTTC. Encoded protein: CASSYGPTGEQFF.